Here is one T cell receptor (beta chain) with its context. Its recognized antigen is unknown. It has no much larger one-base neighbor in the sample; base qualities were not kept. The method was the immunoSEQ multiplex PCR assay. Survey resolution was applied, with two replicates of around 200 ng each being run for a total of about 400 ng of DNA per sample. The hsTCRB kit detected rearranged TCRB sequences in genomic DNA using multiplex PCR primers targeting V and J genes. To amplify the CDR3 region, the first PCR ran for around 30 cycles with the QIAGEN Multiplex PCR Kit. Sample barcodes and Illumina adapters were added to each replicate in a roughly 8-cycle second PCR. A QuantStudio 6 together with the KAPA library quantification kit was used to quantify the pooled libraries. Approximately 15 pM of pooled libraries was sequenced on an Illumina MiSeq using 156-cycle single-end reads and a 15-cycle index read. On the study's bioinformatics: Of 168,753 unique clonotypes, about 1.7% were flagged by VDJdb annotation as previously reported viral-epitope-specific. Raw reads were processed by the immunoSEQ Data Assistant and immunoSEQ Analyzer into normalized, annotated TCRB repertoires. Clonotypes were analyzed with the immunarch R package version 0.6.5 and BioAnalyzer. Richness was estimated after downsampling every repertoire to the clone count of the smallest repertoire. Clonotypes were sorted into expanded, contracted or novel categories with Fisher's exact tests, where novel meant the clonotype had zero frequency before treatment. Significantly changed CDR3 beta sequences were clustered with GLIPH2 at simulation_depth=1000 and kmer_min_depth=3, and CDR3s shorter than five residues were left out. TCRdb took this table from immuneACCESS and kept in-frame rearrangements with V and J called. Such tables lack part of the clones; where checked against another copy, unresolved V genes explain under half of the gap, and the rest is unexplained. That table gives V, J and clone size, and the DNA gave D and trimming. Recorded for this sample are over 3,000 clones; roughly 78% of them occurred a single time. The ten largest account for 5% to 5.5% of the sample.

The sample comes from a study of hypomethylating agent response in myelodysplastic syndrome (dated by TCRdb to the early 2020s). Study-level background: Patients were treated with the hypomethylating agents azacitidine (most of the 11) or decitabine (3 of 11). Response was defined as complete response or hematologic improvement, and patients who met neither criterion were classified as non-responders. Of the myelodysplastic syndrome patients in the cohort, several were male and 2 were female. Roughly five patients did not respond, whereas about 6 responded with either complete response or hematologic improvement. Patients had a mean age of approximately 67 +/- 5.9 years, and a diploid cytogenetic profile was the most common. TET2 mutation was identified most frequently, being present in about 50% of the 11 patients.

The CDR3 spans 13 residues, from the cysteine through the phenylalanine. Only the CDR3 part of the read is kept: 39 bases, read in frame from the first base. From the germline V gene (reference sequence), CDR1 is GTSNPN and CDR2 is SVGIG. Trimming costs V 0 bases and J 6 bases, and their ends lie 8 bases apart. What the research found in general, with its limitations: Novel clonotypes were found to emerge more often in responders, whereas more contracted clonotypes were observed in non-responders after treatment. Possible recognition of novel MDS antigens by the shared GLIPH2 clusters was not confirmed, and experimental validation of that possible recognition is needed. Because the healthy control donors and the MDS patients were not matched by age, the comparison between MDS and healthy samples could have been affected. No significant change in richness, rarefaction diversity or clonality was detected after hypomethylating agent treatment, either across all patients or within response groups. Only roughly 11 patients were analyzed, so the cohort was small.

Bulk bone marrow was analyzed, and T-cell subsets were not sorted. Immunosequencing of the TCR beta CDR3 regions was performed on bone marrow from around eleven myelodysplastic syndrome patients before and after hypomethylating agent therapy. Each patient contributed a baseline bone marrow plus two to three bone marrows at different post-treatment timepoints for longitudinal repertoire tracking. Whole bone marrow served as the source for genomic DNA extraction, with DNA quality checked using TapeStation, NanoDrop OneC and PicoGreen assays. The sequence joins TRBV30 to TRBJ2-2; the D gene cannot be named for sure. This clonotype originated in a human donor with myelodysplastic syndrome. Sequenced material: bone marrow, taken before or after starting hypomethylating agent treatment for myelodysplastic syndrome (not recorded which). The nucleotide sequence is TGTGCCTGGAGTGTACGCTTGCCCGGGGAGCTGTTTTTT. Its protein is CAWSVRLPGELFF.